The clone carrying this T cell receptor (beta chain) appeared a single time. The antigen remains unidentified. The record originates from a study of blood T cells in healthy people across ages. Study results and limitations: A roughly linear fall in TCR beta diversity per million T cells was seen with increasing age.

CDR1 and CDR2 (germline): KGHDR, SFDVKD. V trimming: 2 bases; J trimming: 2 bases; junction bases outside the gene matches: 2. CDR3 length equals 15 residues. The second PCR ran about 6 to 12 cycles with a sample-barcoded 5' primer and J-beta primers. With 12 random nucleotides, a template-switch adaptor tagged each individual cDNA molecule. In TCRdb, the 5' RACE reads were re-called with MiXCR into one record per CDR3 protein. The repertoire has 780,000 or so distinct CDR3 sequences, 45% to 70% of them found once; the top ten carry 20% to 30%. Material for sequencing was blood. This sequence was found in a man aged 35 to 55 in good health. The V and J genes are TRBV24-1 and TRBJ2-1; 7 nucleotides line up with TRBD2. In nucleotides, the CDR3 is TGTGCCACCAGTGATTCGGGGGGTACCTACAATGAGCAGTTCTTC. Its protein is CATSDSGGTYNEQFF.